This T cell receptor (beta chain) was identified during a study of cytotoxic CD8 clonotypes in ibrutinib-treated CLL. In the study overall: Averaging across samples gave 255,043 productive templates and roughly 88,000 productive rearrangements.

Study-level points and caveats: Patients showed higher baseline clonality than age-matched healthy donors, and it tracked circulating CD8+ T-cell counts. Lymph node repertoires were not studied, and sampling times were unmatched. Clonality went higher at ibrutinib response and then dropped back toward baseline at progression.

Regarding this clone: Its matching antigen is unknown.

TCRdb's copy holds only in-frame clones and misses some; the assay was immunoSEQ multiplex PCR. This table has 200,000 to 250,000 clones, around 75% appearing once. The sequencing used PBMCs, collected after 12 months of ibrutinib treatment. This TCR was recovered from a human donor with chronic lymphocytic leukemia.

CDR3 sequence reads: CSARNSYEQYF. CDR3 in DNA: TGCAGTGCTAGAAACTCCTACGAGCAGTACTTC. This rearrangement joins TRBV20-1 to TRBJ2-7; no reliable D call. The V gene's germline CDR1 is DFQATT and CDR2 SNEGSKA (reference sequence). Between the trimmed V and J ends, which lost 2 bases and 0 bases, there was a span of 2 bases. The CDR3 totals 11 residues.